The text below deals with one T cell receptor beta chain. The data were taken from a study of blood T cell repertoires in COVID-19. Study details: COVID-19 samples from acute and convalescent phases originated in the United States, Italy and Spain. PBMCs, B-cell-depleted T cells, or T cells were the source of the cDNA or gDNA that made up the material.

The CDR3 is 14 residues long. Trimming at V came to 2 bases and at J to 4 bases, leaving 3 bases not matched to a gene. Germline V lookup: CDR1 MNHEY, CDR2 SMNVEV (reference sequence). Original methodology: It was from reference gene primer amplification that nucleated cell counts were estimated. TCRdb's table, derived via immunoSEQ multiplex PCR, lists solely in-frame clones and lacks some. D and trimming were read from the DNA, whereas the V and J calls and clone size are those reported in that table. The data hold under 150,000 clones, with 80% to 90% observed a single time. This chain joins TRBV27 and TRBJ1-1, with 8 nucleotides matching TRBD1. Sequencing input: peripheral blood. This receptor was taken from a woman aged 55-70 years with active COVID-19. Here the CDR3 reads CASSLNRGVTEAFF. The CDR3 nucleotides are TGTGCCAGCAGTTTAAACAGGGGGGTCACTGAAGCTTTCTTT.